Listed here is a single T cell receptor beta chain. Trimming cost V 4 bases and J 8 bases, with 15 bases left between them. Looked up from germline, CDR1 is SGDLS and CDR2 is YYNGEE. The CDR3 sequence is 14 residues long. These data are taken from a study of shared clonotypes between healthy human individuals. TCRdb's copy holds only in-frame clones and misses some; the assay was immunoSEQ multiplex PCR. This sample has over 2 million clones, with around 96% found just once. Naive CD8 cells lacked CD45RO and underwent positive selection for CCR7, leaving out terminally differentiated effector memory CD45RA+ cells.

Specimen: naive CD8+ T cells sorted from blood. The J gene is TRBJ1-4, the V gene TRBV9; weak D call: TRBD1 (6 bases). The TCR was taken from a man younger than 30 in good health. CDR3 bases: TGTGCCAGCAGCCTCGGGGGGCCGAGAGAAAAACTGTTTTTT. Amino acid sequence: CASSLGGPREKLFF.